These T cell receptor beta chains were read from a single sample in a study of blood T cell repertoires in COVID-19. The table came from immunoSEQ multiplex PCR; TCRdb's copy has only in-frame clones and leaves some out. The data show about 250,000 clones, about 87% seen once. The sequenced sample consisted of PBMCs or T cells enriched from blood (not recorded which). These TCRs come from a woman in her forties or fifties who had recovered from COVID-19. Each CDR3 is given with its conserved first and last residue. D genes are given only for firm matches. Clone sizes are given selectively: once, few, many, or a class where the clone is expanded.

v_gene	d_gene	j_gene	abundance	len	CDR3nt	CDR3aa
TRBV7-6	.	TRBJ2-5	.	15	TGTGCCAGCAGCTTAGATGGGGGCAGTTGGGAGACCCAGTACTTC	CASSLDGGSWETQYF
TRBV5-1	.	TRBJ2-7	few	12	TGCGCCAGCAGCTTTACAAGCGGCGAGCAGTACTTC	CASSFTSGEQYF
TRBV9	TRBD2	TRBJ2-2	.	16	TGTGCCAGCAGCACCTCAAGGGAGGGGAACACCGGGGAGCTGTTTTTT	CASSTSREGNTGELFF
TRBV6-2/TRBV6-3	.	TRBJ2-2	.	15	TGTGCCAGCAGCCTAACAGGGTTCAACACCGGGGAGCTGTTTTTT	CASSLTGFNTGELFF
TRBV7-2	.	TRBJ2-7	.	16	TGTGCCAGCAGCTTATGGGGGAGGGGGTTATCCTACGAGCAGTACTTC	CASSLWGRGLSYEQYF
TRBV30	TRBD1	TRBJ1-3	.	15	TGTGCCTGGAGTCCCTGGGACAGGACTGGAAACACCATATATTTT	CAWSPWDRTGNTIYF
TRBV29-1	.	TRBJ1-2	.	11	TGCAGCGTTTCACAGCACTATGGCTACACCTTC	CSVSQHYGYTF
TRBV11-2	.	TRBJ2-7	.	14	TGTGCCAGCAGCTTAGTCGGGTCCACCTACGAGCAGTACTTC	CASSLVGSTYEQYF
TRBV18	.	TRBJ1-3	.	15	TGTGCCAGCTCACTTTCCAGGGCGGTTGGAAACACCATATATTTT	CASSLSRAVGNTIYF
TRBV6-1	.	TRBJ1-1	.	14	TGTGCCAGCAGTGAACAACCGGGGGACACTGAAGCTTTCTTT	CASSEQPGDTEAFF
TRBV9	TRBD1	TRBJ1-3	.	16	TGTGCCAGCAGCTCAGGGACAGGAAACTCTGGAAACACCATATATTTT	CASSSGTGNSGNTIYF
TRBV30	.	TRBJ1-4	.	16	TGTGCCTGGAGCAAGAAAGGAGGACAGAGCAATGAAAAACTGTTTTTT	CAWSKKGGQSNEKLFF
TRBV27	.	TRBJ2-7	.	15	TGTGCCAGCAGTTTGATTGGGGGGAGCTCCTACGAGCAGTACTTC	CASSLIGGSSYEQYF
TRBV19	TRBD2	TRBJ2-1	.	15	TGTGCCAGTAGGGGGAGCGGGAGGGCCTACAATGAGCAGTTCTTC	CASRGSGRAYNEQFF
TRBV11-2	.	TRBJ2-7	.	15	TGTGCCAGCAGCCTCTTCTGGGGCACTTACTACGAGCAGTACTTC	CASSLFWGTYYEQYF
TRBV19	.	TRBJ1-1	.	14	TGTGCCAGTAGTATAGGGACGGGAAACACTGAAGCTTTCTTT	CASSIGTGNTEAFF
TRBV30	.	TRBJ1-1	.	13	TGTGCCTGGAGTAGACAGAGAAACACTGAAGCTTTCTTT	CAWSRQRNTEAFF
TRBV28	.	TRBJ2-2	.	14	TGTGCCACCTATCCAGGGGAGAACACCGGGGAGCTGTTTTTT	CATYPGENTGELFF
TRBV27	TRBD2	TRBJ2-5	once	14	TGTGCCAGCAGTTTTTTCGGGGAGGGAAAGACCCAGTACTTC	CASSFFGEGKTQYF
TRBV27	.	TRBJ1-4	.	19	TGTGCCAGCAGCCGGCTAGACCGGATCCTGGGGCCAACTAATGAAAAACTGTTTTTT	CASSRLDRILGPTNEKLFF
TRBV2	TRBD1	TRBJ2-7	.	14	TGTGCCAGCAGCAGGACAGGGGGAGAGTACGAGCAGTACTTC	CASSRTGGEYEQYF
TRBV7-9	TRBD1	TRBJ1-2	once	15	TGTGCCAGCAGCTCCAGTGACAGGGCCTCCTATGGCTACACCTTC	CASSSSDRASYGYTF
TRBV14	TRBD1	TRBJ1-2	.	14	TGTGCCAGCAGCCAAGATTGGGCAGGGGGTGGCTACACCTTC	CASSQDWAGGGYTF
TRBV7-9	TRBD1	TRBJ1-5	.	17	TGTGCCAGCAGCTTAGCGGGGACGACAGGGGGCAATCAGCCCCAGCATTTT	CASSLAGTTGGNQPQHF
TRBV27	TRBD1	TRBJ1-2	few	14	TGTGCCAGCAGTCCCAACAGGGGCGGCTATGGCTACACCTTC	CASSPNRGGYGYTF
TRBV11-1	TRBD1	TRBJ2-7	.	15	TGTGCCAGCAGCCGAGAGGACAGGGGGCTCTACGAGCAGTACTTC	CASSREDRGLYEQYF
TRBV20-1	.	TRBJ1-2	.	12	TGCAGTGCTAGTTACAGGGACCATGGCTACACCTTC	CSASYRDHGYTF
TRBV27	.	TRBJ1-1	.	13	TGTGCCAGCATCCGGAGGGGGGGGACTGAAGCTTTCTTT	CASIRRGGTEAFF
TRBV4-2	.	TRBJ2-7	few	14	TGTGCCAGCAGCCAAGGCTGGGGTGGAGGGGAGCAGTACTTC	CASSQGWGGGEQYF
TRBV2	TRBD1	TRBJ1-5	.	15	TGTGCCAGCAGGGGGGACAGGGGCAGCAATCAGCCCCAGCATTTT	CASRGDRGSNQPQHF
TRBV2	TRBD2	TRBJ2-1	.	15	TGTGCCAGCAGTGAATCTAGCGGGCGATACAATGAGCAGTTCTTC	CASSESSGRYNEQFF
TRBV11-2	.	TRBJ1-5	once	14	TGTGCCAGCAGCTTAGGTACGGCCCAGGGGCGCCAGCATTTT	CASSLGTAQGRQHF
TRBV11-2	.	TRBJ1-1	.	15	TGTGCCAGCAGCATCCCGACAGGTACGAACACTGAAGCTTTCTTT	CASSIPTGTNTEAFF
TRBV5-1	.	TRBJ2-3	.	14	TGCGCCAGCAGCCTCGGAGGGGCCTCGGATACGCAGTATTTT	CASSLGGASDTQYF
TRBV12-3/TRBV12-4	.	TRBJ2-7	.	12	TGTGCCAGCAGTTTGAATCGGTACGAGCAGTACTTC	CASSLNRYEQYF
TRBV7-9	.	TRBJ1-1	.	14	TGTGCCAGCAGCTTAGAAGGGGCCAGCCCTGAAGCTTTCTTT	CASSLEGASPEAFF
TRBV21-1	.	TRBJ1-5	.	18	TGTGCCAGCAGCAAAAATGGGGACAGGGGTAGGGGCAATCAGCCCCAGCATTTT	CASSKNGDRGRGNQPQHF
TRBV11-1	.	TRBJ2-2	.	15	TGTGCCAGCAGCCGACAGGCCTCCCGGGGAGGGGAGCTGTTTTTT	CASSRQASRGGELFF
TRBV27	TRBD2	TRBJ2-2	.	17	TGTGCCAGCAGTTCAGCTAGCGGGAGGGCCGGGACCGGGGAGCTGTTTTTT	CASSSASGRAGTGELFF
TRBV5-6	TRBD1	TRBJ1-1	.	14	TGTGCCAGCAGCGAACAGGGGATTTTCACTGAAGCTTTCTTT	CASSEQGIFTEAFF
TRBV6-4	.	TRBJ1-1	.	11	TGTGCCAGCAGGGCCAGTACTGAAGCTTTCTTT	CASRASTEAFF
TRBV5-1	TRBD1	TRBJ2-2	.	15	TGCGCCAGCAGCCGGGACAGGGTGAACACCGGGGAGCTGTTTTTT	CASSRDRVNTGELFF
TRBV30	TRBD1	TRBJ1-1	.	14	TGTGCCTGGACCTCCGGGACAGGGGTAACTGAAGCTTTCTTT	CAWTSGTGVTEAFF
TRBV6-1	.	TRBJ2-7	.	15	TGTGCCAGCAGTGAAGCTGGGGGGACAGACGGCGAGCAGTACTTC	CASSEAGGTDGEQYF
TRBV10-2	TRBD2	TRBJ2-7	.	18	TGCGCCAGCAGCCTCTCCGCAGGGCCGACCCTACGGGAGGTCGAGCAGTACTTC	CASSLSAGPTLREVEQYF
TRBV28	TRBD1	TRBJ1-2	.	15	TGTGCCAGCAGACCGGGACAGGGGGCTTCGGGAGGCTACACCTTC	CASRPGQGASGGYTF
TRBV7-8	.	TRBJ1-1	.	13	TGTGCCAGCAGCTTTTTCAGGAACACTGAAGCTTTCTTT	CASSFFRNTEAFF
TRBV2	TRBD1	TRBJ1-4	.	15	TGTGCCAGCAGGGGACAGGGGAGTACTAATGAAAAACTGTTTTTT	CASRGQGSTNEKLFF
TRBV3-1/TRBV3-2	.	TRBJ1-6	once	15	TGTGCCAGCAGACAACAGGGCATCGATAATTCACCCCTCCACTTT	CASRQQGIDNSPLHF
TRBV15	TRBD1	TRBJ2-7	.	16	TGTGCCACCAGCAGAGATCTCGGGACAGAGTTCTACGAGCAGTACTTC	CATSRDLGTEFYEQYF
TRBV28	.	TRBJ2-6	.	19	TGTGCCAGCAACCCTGAAAAACAGTTCGAGAGCTCTGGGGCCAACGTCCTGACTTTC	CASNPEKQFESSGANVLTF
TRBV11-2	.	TRBJ1-1	.	13	TGTGCCAGCAGCGGGCAGGTGTACGCTGAAGCTTTCTTT	CASSGQVYAEAFF